The rows below give T cell receptor beta chains drawn from one sample of a study of vaccination and CD4 T cells after COVID-19. TCRdb reprocessed the PCR reads with MiXCR, giving one entry per CDR3 protein. The sample consists of about 9,600 distinct CDR3 sequences, around 35% of them appearing once. No cognate antigen is known for these TCRs. The sequenced material came from CD4+ T cells from blood, cultured in vitro. These TCRs come from a human donor in good health. The CDR3 runs from the conserved cysteine through the conserved F or W. Each record gives: clone size, V gene, J gene, D gene, CDR3 protein, CDR3 DNA. The D gene is left open where the match is weak. Rows may omit the clone size; those that give it use once, few, many or a size class.

>few|TRBV7-8|TRBJ1-1|NA
CASSLVPTIPGAFF
TGTGCCAGCAGCTTAGTCCCCACTATCCCGGGAGCTTTCTTT
>NA|TRBV6-1|TRBJ2-7|NA
CASAEDLTVYEQYF
TGTGCCAGCGCCGAGGACTTGACGGTTTACGAGCAGTACTTC
>once|TRBV18|TRBJ1-2|NA
CASSPRQVLTGDYGYTF
TGTGCCAGCTCACCTCGACAGGTCTTGACCGGGGACTATGGCTACACCTTC
>NA|TRBV7-2|TRBJ1-2|NA
CASSLALQNYGYTF
TGTGCCAGCAGCTTAGCGCTACAGAACTATGGCTACACCTTC
>NA|TRBV11-2|TRBJ2-7|NA
CASSWTGARDEQYF
TGTGCCAGCAGCTGGACCGGGGCGAGAGACGAGCAGTACTTC
>NA|TRBV27|TRBJ2-3|NA
CASSNTWDTQYF
TGTGCCAGCAGTAATACATGGGATACGCAGTATTTT
>few|TRBV20-1|TRBJ2-3|NA
CSAPPLGRGSTDTQYF
TGCAGTGCCCCCCCCTTGGGTAGGGGGAGCACAGATACGCAGTATTTT
>NA|TRBV6-1|TRBJ2-2|NA
CASSQGGELFF
TGTGCCAGCAGTCAAGGCGGGGAGCTGTTTTTT
>NA|TRBV9|TRBJ2-7|NA
CASSPQSWSYEQYF
TGTGCCAGCAGCCCACAGAGTTGGTCCTACGAGCAGTACTTC
>few|TRBV7-3|TRBJ2-3|NA
CASSPSGGAGDTQYF
TGTGCCAGCAGCCCGTCGGGGGGCGCGGGGGATACGCAGTATTTT
>few|TRBV28|TRBJ1-1|NA
CASSLWGQLMNTEAFF
TGTGCCAGCAGTTTATGGGGCCAGCTCATGAACACTGAAGCTTTCTTT
>NA|TRBV7-2|TRBJ2-3|NA
CASSPPGADTQYF
TGTGCCAGCAGCCCGCCGGGTGCAGATACGCAGTATTTT
>NA|TRBV6-5|TRBJ1-5|TRBD1
CASSWATGGQGEPEGNQPQHF
TGTGCCAGCAGTTGGGCTACCGGCGGACAGGGGGAACCAGAGGGCAATCAGCCCCAGCATTTT
>NA|TRBV20-1|TRBJ1-5|TRBD1
CSARDWAQGALQPQHF
TGCAGTGCTAGAGATTGGGCGCAGGGGGCCCTTCAGCCCCAGCATTTT
>few|TRBV6-5|TRBJ1-1|NA
CASSYREDTEAFF
TGTGCCAGCAGTTACAGGGAAGACACTGAAGCTTTCTTT
>NA|TRBV4-2|TRBJ2-2|TRBD2
CASSREGNTGELFF
TGTGCCAGCAGCCGGGAGGGGAACACCGGGGAGCTGTTTTTT
>NA|TRBV5-1|TRBJ1-1|TRBD1
CASSSAGTGNTEAFF
TGCGCCAGCAGCTCCGCCGGGACAGGGAACACTGAAGCTTTCTTT
>once|TRBV19|TRBJ1-1|NA
CASSTQGITEAFF
TGTGCCAGTAGTACACAGGGAATCACTGAAGCTTTCTTT